Shown below are 13 T cell receptor beta chains from a single sample sequenced in a study of technical replicates of blood from a handful of donors. Profiled with immunoSEQ multiplex PCR; TCRdb holds only in-frame clones, not every one. The profile shows tens of thousands of clones, approximately 86% of them singletons. The sequenced sample consisted of PBMCs. All receptors come from a human donor in good health. Some clones in this sample may be carry-over from other donors' samples.

The genes are TRBV5-1 and TRBJ1-3, with D maybe TRBD1 (5 bases). From germline, CDR1 is SGHRS and CDR2 YFSETQ. The CDR3 consists of 13 residues. Trimming took 0 bases from V and 10 from J, leaving 11 bases between them. CDR3 amino acids: CASSLAQEKTIYF. CDR3 DNA sequence: TGCGCCAGCAGCTTGGCACAGGAGAAAACCATATATTTT. Complete variable domain (other parts from reference TRBV5-1 and TRBJ1-3): KAGVTQTPRYLIKTRGQQVTLSCSPISGHRSVSWYQQTPGQGLQFLFEYFSETQRNKGNFPGRFSGRQFSNSRSEMNVSTLELGDSALYLCASSLAQEKTIYFGEGSWLTVV.

The chain couples TRBV29-1 to TRBJ1-3, with 11 bases aligning to TRBD1. The CDR3 runs to 14 residues. The J segment lost 2 bases and the V segment lost 6 bases, leaving 3 bases of the junction unmatched. Looked up from germline, CDR1 is SQVTM and CDR2 is ANQGSEA. CDR3 in DNA: TGCAGCGTCTGGGACAGGGGGGCTGGAAACACCATATATTTT. This gives the protein CSVWDRGAGNTIYF.

This clone has only a few counts. The CDR3 sequence is CASSLYRGGTGELFF. CDR3 DNA sequence: TGTGCCAGCAGCTTATACAGGGGTGGCACCGGGGAGCTGTTTTTT. The rearrangement links TRBV5-4 to TRBJ2-2, with 7 positions matching TRBD1. Germline V gene sequence: CDR1 SGHNT, CDR2 YYREEE (reference sequence). This CDR3 is built from 15 residues. Losses at the gene ends were 2 bases for V and 4 bases for J; bases not matched to a gene: 5.

The chain joins TRBV7-9 to TRBJ1-1, with D unresolved. Trimming stripped 5 bases from V and 5 bases from J, with 9 bases between. The germline V gene encodes CDR1 SEHNR and CDR2 FQNEAQ (reference sequence). The length of the CDR3 is 12 residues. The CDR3 region has the DNA TGTGCCAGCAGCAACCGGGGTACTGAAGCTTTCTTT. Translation gives CASSNRGTEAFF.

This rearrangement joins TRBV2 to TRBJ2-5, with D uncertain. This CDR3 is 12 amino acids long. CDR1 and CDR2 (germline): SNHLY, FYNNEI. V was shortened by 10 bases and J by 1 base, with 10 bases between the two germline ends. The CDR3 nucleotides read TGTGCCACATCGCGCGGCCAAGAGACCCAGTACTTC. This sequence encodes CATSRGQETQYF. The full variable domain, with the rest looked up from reference TRBV2 and TRBJ2-5, is EPEVTQTPSHQVTQMGQEVILRCVPISNHLYFYWYRQILGQKVEFLVSFYNNEISEKSEIFDDQFSVERPDGSNFTLKIRSTKLEDSAMYFCATSRGQETQYFGPGTRLLVL.

The chain recombines TRBV7-9 with TRBJ1-3; D is ambiguous. Germline CDR1 reads SEHNR; CDR2 reads FQNEAQ (reference sequence). The CDR3 spans 15 residues. V lost 5 bases and J 4 bases, leaving 15 bases between the germline ends. The DNA for the CDR3 is TGTGCCAGCAGCCCCGGGAGGGCAGGCGGAAACACCATATATTTT. It translates to CASSPGRAGGNTIYF.

V and J are TRBV14 and TRBJ2-5, with D uncertain. The CDR3 is 11 residues long. Trimming took off 5 bases at V and 5 bases at J, with 6 bases between the two ends. The germline gives CDR1 SGHDN, CDR2 FVKESK. The CDR3 is CASSVFETQYF. The CDR3 region has the DNA TGTGCCAGCAGCGTATTTGAGACCCAGTACTTC.

The chain is built from TRBV9 and TRBJ2-7, with TRBD1 matching over 9 bases. The CDR3 spans 15 residues. Losses at the gene ends were 0 bases for V and 4 bases for J; bases not matched to a gene: 5. From germline, CDR1 is SGDLS and CDR2 YYNGEE. The CDR3 region has the DNA TGTGCCAGCAGCGTAGGTCGACAGGGGGTTTACGAGCAGTACTTC. The encoded protein is CASSVGRQGVYEQYF.

The rearrangement uses TRBV6-6 and TRBJ1-1; D gene unclear. V lost 9 bases, J lost 8 bases, and 16 bases lay in between. CDR3 length: 12 residues. CDR1 and CDR2 (germline): MNHNY, SVGAGI (reference sequence). CDR3 sequence: CASLWEPGEAFF. CDR3 bases: TGTGCCAGTTTATGGGAGCCCGGGGAAGCTTTCTTT.

This clone was found once. V gene TRBV7-2 combines with J gene TRBJ2-3, with unresolved D. The germline V and J ends were trimmed by 6 bases and 3 bases, with 4 bases remaining between them. From germline, CDR1 is SGHTA and CDR2 FQGNSA. The CDR3 extends over 11 amino acids. CDR3 in DNA: TGTGCCAGCAGTCAAACAGATACGCAGTATTTT. Translation gives CASSQTDTQYF. The variable domain in full, with the rest retrieved from reference TRBV7-2 and TRBJ2-3, is GAGVSQSPSNKVTEKGKDVELRCDPISGHTALYWYRQSLGQGLEFLIYFQGNSAPDKSGLPSDRFSAERTGGSVSTLTIQRTQQEDSAVYLCASSQTDTQYFGPGTRLTVL.

This rearrangement joins TRBV2 to TRBJ1-4, with D unclear. This CDR3 contains 14 residues. The V and J ends lost 7 bases and 0 bases respectively, with 9 bases between them. Looked up from germline, CDR1 is SNHLY and CDR2 is FYNNEI. The CDR3, as DNA: TGTGCCAGCACAAAAGACTCAACTAATGAAAAACTGTTTTTT. Translated, it gives CASTKDSTNEKLFF.

The chain is built from TRBV4-2 and TRBJ1-2; TRBD1 matches at 7 bases. V shed 8 bases and J 0 bases; nucleotides not matched to a gene: 21. Germline CDR1 is LGHNA and CDR2 is YNFKEQ. The CDR3 is 19 amino acids. CDR3 amino acids: CASRPTLGTATSANYGYTF. The CDR3, as DNA: TGTGCCAGCCGACCTACCCTCGGGACAGCTACCTCTGCTAACTATGGCTACACCTTC.

The CDR3 sequence is CASSQAQAVGELFF. The DNA of the CDR3 is TGTGCCAGCAGCCAAGCACAGGCCGTCGGGGAGCTGTTTTTT. This chain joins TRBV14 and TRBJ2-2; possibly TRBD1 for D (5 bases). Germline V gene sequence: CDR1 SGHDN, CDR2 FVKESK. There are 14 residues in the CDR3. The ends were cut back, 1 base at V and 7 bases at J, with 10 bases in the middle.